These 27 T cell receptor beta chains came from one sample sequenced in a study of radiotherapy plus CTLA-4 blockade in lung cancer. The protocol was immunoSEQ multiplex PCR, while the TCRdb copy is restricted to in-frame clones and leaves out a portion. The repertoire holds 65,000 to 85,000 clones, with over 65% as singletons. The sample in question was peripheral blood, obtained from a patient treated with radiotherapy plus ipilimumab. These receptors originate from a human donor with non-small cell lung cancer whose response to radiotherapy plus ipilimumab could not be evaluated.

The genes are TRBV5-4 and TRBJ2-5; D is perhaps TRBD2 (6 bases). The CDR3 consists of 14 residues. The V gene's germline CDR1 is SGHNT and CDR2 YYREEE (reference sequence). V was cut by 0 bases and J by 4 bases, with 10 bases left in between. This chain's CDR3 is CASSLAGTPETQYF. The CDR3 DNA follows: TGTGCCAGCAGCTTGGCCGGGACTCCAGAGACCCAGTACTTC. Using reference TRBV5-4 and TRBJ2-5 for the parts outside the CDR3, the full variable domain is ETGVTQSPTHLIKTRGQQVTLRCSSQSGHNTVSWYQQALGQGPQFIFQYYREEENGRGNFPPRFSGLQFPNYSSELNVNALELDDSALYLCASSLAGTPETQYFGPGTRLLVL.

J is TRBJ1-1 and V is TRBV5-8, with D perhaps matching TRBD1 (6 bases). V was clipped by 0 bases and J by 5 bases, with 14 bases between them. CDR3 length equals 15 residues. The germline V gene has CDR1 SGHTS and CDR2 YDEGEE. The CDR3 reads CASSLDRAHFTEAFF. CDR3 bases: TGTGCCAGCAGCTTGGACAGGGCTCACTTTACTGAAGCTTTCTTT.

This chain links TRBV19 with TRBJ2-5, with D tentatively TRBD2 (5 bases). The tail of the sequence fits TRBJ2-7 better, so the J call may be wrong. CDR3 size: 12 residues. CDR1 is LNHDA and CDR2 is SQIVND in the germline V gene (reference sequence). In DNA form, the CDR3 reads TGTGCCAGTAGTATTCGGGGATACGAGCAGTACTTC. Protein: CASSIRGYEQYF.

The chain recombines TRBV11-2 with TRBJ2-7; 7 nucleotides match TRBD1. This CDR3 has 16 residues. Germline lookup yields CDR1 SGHAT and CDR2 FQNNGV. Trimming cost V 1 base and J 5 bases; bases outside gene matches: 11. CDR3: CASSLVLRGQGDEQYF. For the CDR3, the DNA is TGTGCCAGCAGCTTAGTCCTCAGGGGTCAGGGGGACGAGCAGTACTTC.

This clone appeared a few times. For the CDR3, the DNA is TGTGCCAGCATTAGGCAGGGCGAGCAGTACTTC. This sequence encodes CASIRQGEQYF. The genes are TRBV2 and TRBJ2-7, with D possibly matching TRBD1 (5 bases). CDR3 length: 11 residues. The V and J ends lost 7 bases and 6 bases respectively, with 10 bases between them. The germline V gene has CDR1 SNHLY and CDR2 FYNNEI.

The gene calls are TRBV19 and TRBJ2-3; D might be TRBD1 (6 bases). Trimming removed 3 bases at V and 1 base at J, with 11 bases between. The CDR3 totals 15 residues. Germline assignment: CDR1 LNHDA and CDR2 SQIVND (reference sequence). The DNA for the CDR3 is TGTGCCAGTAGTATTTCGACAGGCGGCACAGATACGCAGTATTTT. It is translated as CASSISTGGTDTQYF.

This clone was counted a few times. The CDR3 bases are TGTGCCAGCAGTTTTGGTTTGGGCTGGGCCAACGTCCTGACTTTC. This codes for CASSFGLGWANVLTF. This rearrangement joins TRBV28 to TRBJ2-6, with unresolved D. Germline-derived CDR1 and CDR2 are MDHEN and SYDVKM. The CDR3 is 15 amino acids. V gave up 3 bases and J gave up 5 bases, with 11 bases separating them.

The genes are TRBV19 and TRBJ1-1, with D tentatively TRBD1 (5 bases). Germline CDR1 and CDR2: LNHDA and SQIVND (reference sequence). Trimming took off 4 bases at V and 11 bases at J, with 17 bases between the two ends. The CDR3 runs 13 residues. The CDR3 DNA reads TGTGCCAGTAGTACCCTCCAGCAATACAGGGCTTTCTTT. Translation: CASSTLQQYRAFF.

Only one count was recorded for this clone. The V gene is TRBV7-9, the J gene TRBJ2-3; no clear D. CDR3 length: 13 amino acids. From germline, CDR1 is SEHNR and CDR2 FQNEAQ (reference sequence). V dropped 2 bases and J dropped 4 bases, with 7 bases sitting between them. CDR3 loop: CASSLPLADTQYF. DNA of the CDR3: TGTGCCAGCAGCTTACCCTTAGCAGATACGCAGTATTTT.

This rearrangement joins TRBV7-2 to TRBJ2-1; D remains unclear. V gave up 1 base and J gave up 6 bases, with 16 bases separating them. CDR1 is SGHTA and CDR2 is FQGNSA in the germline V gene. There are 16 residues in the CDR3. CDR3 residues: CASSLVMGVAPNEQFF. In DNA form, the CDR3 reads TGTGCCAGCAGCTTAGTAATGGGCGTGGCGCCCAATGAGCAGTTCTTC.

This chain uses TRBV6-5 with TRBJ2-5; 9 bases are shared with TRBD1. Trimming at V came to 7 bases and at J to 4 bases, leaving 10 bases not matched to a gene. CDR1 and CDR2 from the germline V gene are MNHEY and SVGAGI. The CDR3 has 15 residues. The CDR3 region has the DNA TGTGCCAGCACCCCGGGAGGACAGGGGTCAGAGACCCAGTACTTC. Its translation: CASTPGGQGSETQYF.

Only one count was recorded for this clone. The V gene is TRBV19, the J gene TRBJ2-1; 9 positions agree with TRBD1. Trimming took 2 bases from V and 5 from J; bases not matched to a gene: 7. The germline CDR1 and CDR2 sequences are LNHDA and SQIVND (reference sequence). The CDR3 covers 16 residues. CDR3 bases: TGTGCCAGTAGTATACTCCCGGGACAGGGTAACAATGAGCAGTTCTTC. Protein product: CASSILPGQGNNEQFF. The whole variable domain, remainder taken from reference TRBV19 and TRBJ2-1, is DGGITQSPKYLFRKEGQNVTLSCEQNLNHDAMYWYRQDPGQGLRLIYYSQIVNDFQKGDIAEGYSVSREKKESFPLTVTSAQKNPTAFYLCASSILPGQGNNEQFFGPGTRLTVL.

This clone showed up just a few times. The J gene is TRBJ1-5, the V gene TRBV7-2; 9 bases are a match to TRBD1. Germline V lookup: CDR1 SGHTA, CDR2 FQGNSA. CDR3 size: 15 residues. The J segment lost 6 bases and the V segment lost 5 bases, leaving 8 bases of the junction unmatched. The CDR3: CASSPRTGVGQPQHF. The CDR3 nucleotides are TGTGCCAGCAGCCCGCGGACAGGGGTGGGTCAGCCCCAGCATTTT.

The chain employs TRBV4-1 and TRBJ1-1; tentative D call: TRBD1 (5 bases). Germline CDR1 MGHRA, CDR2 YSYEKL. Trimming stripped 0 bases from V and 6 bases from J, with 14 bases between. CDR3 length equals 15 residues. The CDR3 loop is CASSQEATTDSEAFF. As DNA, the CDR3 is TGCGCCAGCAGCCAAGAGGCGACGACAGATTCTGAAGCTTTCTTT.

This chain uses TRBV5-1 with TRBJ1-4; weak D call: TRBD1 (5 bases). Looked up from germline, CDR1 is SGHRS and CDR2 is YFSETQ. This CDR3 contains 15 residues. The V end was cut by 4 bases, the J end by 8 bases, with 18 bases between. The CDR3 DNA follows: TGCGCCAGCAGCCCGGCGGAGCAGAAGGGGGAAAAACTGTTTTTT. It is translated as CASSPAEQKGEKLFF.

The sample holds a few counts of this clone. The chain joins TRBV5-4 to TRBJ2-2; D is undetermined. Germline CDR1 reads SGHNT; CDR2 reads YYREEE (reference sequence). V shed 4 bases and J shed 4 bases, with 11 bases lying between them. The CDR3 has 14 amino acids. The CDR3 spells CASSAARGTGELFF. DNA of the CDR3: TGTGCCAGCAGCGCGGCCCGTGGCACCGGGGAGCTGTTTTTT.

This clone was found a few times. The chain links TRBV18 to TRBJ2-7, with TRBD1 as a possible D gene (5 bases). The V gene lost 3 bases and the J gene lost 2 bases, with 14 bases spanning the gap. The germline CDR1 and CDR2 sequences are KGHSH and LQKENI. This CDR3 has 15 residues. The CDR3 here is CASSPDVGVPYEQYF. DNA for the CDR3: TGTGCCAGCTCACCGGATGTAGGGGTACCCTACGAGCAGTACTTC.

This chain connects TRBV6-5 to TRBJ2-1; possible D gene TRBD2, 6 bases. Trimming pared 8 bases from V and 8 bases from J, leaving 22 bases between. CDR3 length equals 15 residues. Per the germline V gene, CDR1 is MNHEY and CDR2 is SVGAGI. Here the CDR3 DNA reads TGTGCCAGCTCTTGGGGCGGGACCTCTGGCGATGAGCAGTTCTTC. It is translated as CASSWGGTSGDEQFF.

This chain's CDR3 is CASSGGTEAFF. The DNA of the CDR3 is TGCGCCAGCAGCGGCGGGACTGAAGCTTTCTTT. The rearrangement uses TRBV4-1 and TRBJ1-1; D unresolved. V shed 5 bases and J shed 5 bases, with 6 bases lying between them. The CDR3 spans 11 residues. Germline V gene lookup returns CDR1 MGHRA and CDR2 YSYEKL.

Comments on this clone: Other DNA sequences in the sample encode the same CDR3. The chain employs TRBV9 and TRBJ1-6, with TRBD1 matching over 9 bases. CDR3 length: 15 residues. J was trimmed by 3 bases and V by 3 bases; bases with no gene match: 1. The germline gives CDR1 SGDLS, CDR2 YYNGEE. CDR3 region: CASSGQGGYNSPLHF. In nucleotides, the CDR3 is TGTGCCAGCAGCGGACAGGGGGGCTATAATTCACCCCTCCACTTT. The entire variable domain, with the rest obtained from reference TRBV9 and TRBJ1-6, is as follows: DSGVTQTPKHLITATGQRVTLRCSPRSGDLSVYWYQQSLDQGLQFLIQYYNGEERAKGNILERFSAQQFPDLHSELNLSSLELGDSALYFCASSGQGGYNSPLHFGNGTRLTVT.

This clone occurred many times. The chain joins TRBV14 to TRBJ2-4, with D tentatively TRBD2 (6 bases). V shed 0 bases and J shed 0 bases, with 15 bases lying between them. Germline V lookup: CDR1 SGHDN, CDR2 FVKESK. The CDR3 sequence is 18 residues long. The DNA of the CDR3 is TGTGCCAGCAGCCAAGAGTGGGGGAGCGGGTCAGCCAAAAACATTCAGTACTTC. It yields the protein CASSQEWGSGSAKNIQYF. Combining the CDR3 with reference TRBV14 and TRBJ2-4 gives the whole variable domain EAGVTQFPSHSVIEKGQTVTLRCDPISGHDNLYWYRRVMGKEIKFLLHFVKESKQDESGMPNNRFLAERTGGTYSTLKVQPAELEDSGVYFCASSQEWGSGSAKNIQYFGAGTRLSVL.

This clone was picked up one time. The chain couples TRBV28 to TRBJ1-1; TRBD1 might be the D (6 bases). From germline, CDR1 is MDHEN and CDR2 SYDVKM. The CDR3 is made up of 15 amino acids. Trimming stripped 6 bases from V and 1 base from J, with 15 bases between. The CDR3 is CASRLTGTRNTEAFF. The CDR3 region has the DNA TGTGCCAGCAGGCTTACCGGGACAAGGAACACTGAAGCTTTCTTT.

The rearrangement links TRBV9 to TRBJ1-4, with no clear D. Germline V CDR1 and CDR2: SGDLS, YYNGEE. V lost 4 bases, J lost 3 bases, and 16 bases lay in between. The CDR3 covers 16 residues. The CDR3 DNA sequence: TGTGCCAGCAGCAGGCCCCCGGAGGGAGCTAATGAAAAACTGTTTTTT. This gives the protein CASSRPPEGANEKLFF.

CDR3 sequence (DNA): TGTGCCAGCAGCTCCGTTTACCGCGTTCGGAACACTGAAGCTTTCTTT. This encodes CASSSVYRVRNTEAFF. This chain links TRBV5-6 with TRBJ1-1; D ambiguous. With 3 bases removed from V and 1 base from J, the gap between germline ends came to 16 bases. The CDR3 contains 16 residues. Germline V gene lookup returns CDR1 SGHDT and CDR2 YYEEEE.

The CDR3 sequence: CASSWLAGSNEQFF. For the CDR3, the DNA is TGTGCCAGCAGCTGGCTAGCGGGGTCCAATGAGCAGTTCTTC. The V gene is TRBV5-6, the J gene TRBJ2-1; 9 nucleotides align to TRBD2. Germline V gene sequence: CDR1 SGHDT, CDR2 YYEEEE. Trimming removed 3 bases from V and 6 bases from J; junction bases left unmatched: 4. The CDR3 runs to 14 residues.

The rearrangement links TRBV7-2 to TRBJ2-3; 9 bases map to TRBD2. Trimming took 6 bases from V and 8 from J; bases not matched to a gene: 9. The CDR3 is 14 amino acids. CDR1 and CDR2 from the germline V gene are SGHTA and FQGNSA. The CDR3, as DNA: TGTGCCAGCAGTTTCGGACTAGCGCCCGGTACGCAGTATTTT. Protein sequence: CASSFGLAPGTQYF.

V usage is TRBV6-5 and J usage is TRBJ2-3; 9 bases fit TRBD2. V was clipped by 4 bases and J by 0 bases; unmatched bases: 5. Germline V lookup: CDR1 MNHEY, CDR2 SVGAGI. The CDR3 is made up of 16 amino acids. CDR3: CASSSTSGASTDTQYF. Written as DNA, the CDR3 is TGTGCCAGCAGTTCGACTAGCGGAGCTAGCACAGATACGCAGTATTTT.